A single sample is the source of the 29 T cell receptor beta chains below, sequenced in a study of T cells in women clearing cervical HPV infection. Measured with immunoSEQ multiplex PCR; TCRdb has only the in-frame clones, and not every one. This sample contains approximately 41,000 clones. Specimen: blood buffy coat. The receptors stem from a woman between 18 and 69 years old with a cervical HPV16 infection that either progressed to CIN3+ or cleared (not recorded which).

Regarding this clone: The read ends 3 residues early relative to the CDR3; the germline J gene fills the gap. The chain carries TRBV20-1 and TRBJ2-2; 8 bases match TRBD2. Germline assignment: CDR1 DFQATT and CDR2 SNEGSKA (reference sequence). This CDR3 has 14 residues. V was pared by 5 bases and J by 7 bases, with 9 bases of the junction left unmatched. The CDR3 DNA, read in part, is TGCAGTGCTTTCACCGGGACTAGAGACGGGGAG. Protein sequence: CSAFTGTRDGE. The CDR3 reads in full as CSAFTGTRDGELFF.

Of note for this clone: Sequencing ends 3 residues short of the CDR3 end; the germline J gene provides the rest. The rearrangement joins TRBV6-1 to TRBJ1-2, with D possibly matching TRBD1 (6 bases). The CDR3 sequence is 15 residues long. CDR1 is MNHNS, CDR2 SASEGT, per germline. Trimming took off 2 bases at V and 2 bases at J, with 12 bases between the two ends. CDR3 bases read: TGTGCCAGCAGTGAAAGTGGTACAGGGAACTATGGC. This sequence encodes CASSESGTGNYG. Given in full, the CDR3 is CASSESGTGNYGYTF.

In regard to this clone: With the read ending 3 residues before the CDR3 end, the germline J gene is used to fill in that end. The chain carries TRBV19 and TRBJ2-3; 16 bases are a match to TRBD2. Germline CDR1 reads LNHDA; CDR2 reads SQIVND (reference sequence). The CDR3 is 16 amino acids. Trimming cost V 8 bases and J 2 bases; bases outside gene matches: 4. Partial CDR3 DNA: TGTGCCAGTGGGACTAGCGGGAGGGCCCCCACAGATACG. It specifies CASGTSGRAPTDT. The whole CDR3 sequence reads CASGTSGRAPTDTQYF. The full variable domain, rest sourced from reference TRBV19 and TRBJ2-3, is DGGITQSPKYLFRKEGQNVTLSCEQNLNHDAMYWYRQDPGQGLRLIYYSQIVNDFQKGDIAEGYSVSREKKESFPLTVTSAQKNPTAFYLCASGTSGRAPTDTQYFGPGTRLTVL.

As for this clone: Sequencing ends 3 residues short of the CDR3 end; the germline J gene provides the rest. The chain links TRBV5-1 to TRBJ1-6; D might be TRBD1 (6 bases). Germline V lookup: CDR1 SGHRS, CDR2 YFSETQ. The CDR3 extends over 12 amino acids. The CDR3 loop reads CASSSQDSSLHF. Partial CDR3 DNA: TGCGCCAGCAGCTCCCAGGACAGCTCC. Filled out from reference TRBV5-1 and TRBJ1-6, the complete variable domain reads KAGVTQTPRYLIKTRGQQVTLSCSPISGHRSVSWYQQTPGQGLQFLFEYFSETQRNKGNFPGRFSGRQFSNSRSEMNVSTLELGDSALYLCASSSQDSSLHFGNGTRLTVT.

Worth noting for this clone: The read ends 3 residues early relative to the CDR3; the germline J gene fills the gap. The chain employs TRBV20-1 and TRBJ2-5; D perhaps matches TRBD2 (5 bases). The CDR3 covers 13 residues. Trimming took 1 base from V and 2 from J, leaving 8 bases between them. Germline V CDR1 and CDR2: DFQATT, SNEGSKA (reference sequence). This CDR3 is CSARVPGQETQYF. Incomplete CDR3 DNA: TGCAGTGCTAGAGTGCCGGGGCAAGAGACC.

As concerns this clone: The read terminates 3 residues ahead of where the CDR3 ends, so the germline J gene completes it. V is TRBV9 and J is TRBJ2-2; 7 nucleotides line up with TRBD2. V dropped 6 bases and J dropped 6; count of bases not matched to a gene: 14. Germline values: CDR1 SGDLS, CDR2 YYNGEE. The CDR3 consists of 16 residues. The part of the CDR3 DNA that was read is TGTGCCAGCACCATGGGGGGGGACTCAGGCCCCGGGGAG. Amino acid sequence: CASTMGGDSGPGE. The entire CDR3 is CASTMGGDSGPGELFF. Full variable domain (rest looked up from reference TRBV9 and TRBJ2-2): DSGVTQTPKHLITATGQRVTLRCSPRSGDLSVYWYQQSLDQGLQFLIQYYNGEERAKGNILERFSAQQFPDLHSELNLSSLELGDSALYFCASTMGGDSGPGELFFGEGSRLTVL.

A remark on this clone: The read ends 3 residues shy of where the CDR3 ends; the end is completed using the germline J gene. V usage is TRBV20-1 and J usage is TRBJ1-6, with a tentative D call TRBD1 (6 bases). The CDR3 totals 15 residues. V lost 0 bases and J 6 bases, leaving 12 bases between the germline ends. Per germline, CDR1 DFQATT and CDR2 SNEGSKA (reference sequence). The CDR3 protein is CSARDEGQTNSPLHF. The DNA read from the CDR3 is TGCAGTGCTAGAGATGAGGGACAAACTAATTCACCC.

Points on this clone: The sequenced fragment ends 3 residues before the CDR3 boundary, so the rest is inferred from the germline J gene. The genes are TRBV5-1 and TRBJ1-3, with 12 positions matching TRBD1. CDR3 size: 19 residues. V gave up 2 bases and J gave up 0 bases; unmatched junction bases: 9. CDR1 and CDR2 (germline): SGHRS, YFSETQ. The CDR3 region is CASSLGTGGSSSSGNTIYF. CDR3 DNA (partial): TGCGCCAGCAGCTTAGGGACAGGGGGCTCTTCTAGCTCTGGAAACACC.

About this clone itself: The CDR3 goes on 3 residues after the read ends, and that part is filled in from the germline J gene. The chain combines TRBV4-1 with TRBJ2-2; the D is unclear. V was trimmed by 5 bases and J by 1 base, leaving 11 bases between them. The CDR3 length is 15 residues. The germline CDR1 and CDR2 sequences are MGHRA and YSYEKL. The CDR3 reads CASSSQTQNTGELFF. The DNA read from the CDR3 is TGCGCCAGCAGCAGTCAGACACAGAACACCGGGGAG.

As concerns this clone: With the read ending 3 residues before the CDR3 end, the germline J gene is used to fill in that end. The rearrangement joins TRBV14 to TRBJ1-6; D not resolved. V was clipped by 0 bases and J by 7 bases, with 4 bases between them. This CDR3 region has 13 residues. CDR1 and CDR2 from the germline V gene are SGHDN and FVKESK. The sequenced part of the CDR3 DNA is TGTGCCAGCAGCCAAGAAAGGAATTCACCC. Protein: CASSQERNSP. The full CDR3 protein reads CASSQERNSPLHF. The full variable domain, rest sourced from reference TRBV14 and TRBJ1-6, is EAGVTQFPSHSVIEKGQTVTLRCDPISGHDNLYWYRRVMGKEIKFLLHFVKESKQDESGMPNNRFLAERTGGTYSTLKVQPAELEDSGVYFCASSQERNSPLHFGNGTRLTVT.

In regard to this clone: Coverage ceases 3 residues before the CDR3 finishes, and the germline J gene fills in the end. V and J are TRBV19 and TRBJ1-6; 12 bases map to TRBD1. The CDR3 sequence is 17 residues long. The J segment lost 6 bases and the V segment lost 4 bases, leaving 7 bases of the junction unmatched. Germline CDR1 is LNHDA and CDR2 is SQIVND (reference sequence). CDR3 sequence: CASSTIGTGGVNSPLHF. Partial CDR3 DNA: TGTGCCAGTAGTACAATCGGGACAGGGGGCGTTAATTCACCC.

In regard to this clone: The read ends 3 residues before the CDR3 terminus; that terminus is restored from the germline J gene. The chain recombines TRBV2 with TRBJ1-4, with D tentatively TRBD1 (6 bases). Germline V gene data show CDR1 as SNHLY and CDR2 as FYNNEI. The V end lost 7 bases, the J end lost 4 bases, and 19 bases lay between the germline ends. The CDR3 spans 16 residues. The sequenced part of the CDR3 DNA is TGTGCCAGCAATGACGGGACACTCGCTAGTAATGAAAAA. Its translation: CASNDGTLASNEK. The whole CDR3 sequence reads CASNDGTLASNEKLFF. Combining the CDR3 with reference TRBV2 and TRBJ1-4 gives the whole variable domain EPEVTQTPSHQVTQMGQEVILRCVPISNHLYFYWYRQILGQKVEFLVSFYNNEISEKSEIFDDQFSVERPDGSNFTLKIRSTKLEDSAMYFCASNDGTLASNEKLFFGSGTQLSVL.

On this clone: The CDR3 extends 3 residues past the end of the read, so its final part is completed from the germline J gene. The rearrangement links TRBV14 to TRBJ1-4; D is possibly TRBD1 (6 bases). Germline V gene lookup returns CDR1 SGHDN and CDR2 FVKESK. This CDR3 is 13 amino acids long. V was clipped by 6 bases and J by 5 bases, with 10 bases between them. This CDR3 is CASSRTANEKLFF. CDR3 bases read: TGTGCCAGCAGTAGGACAGCCAATGAAAAA.

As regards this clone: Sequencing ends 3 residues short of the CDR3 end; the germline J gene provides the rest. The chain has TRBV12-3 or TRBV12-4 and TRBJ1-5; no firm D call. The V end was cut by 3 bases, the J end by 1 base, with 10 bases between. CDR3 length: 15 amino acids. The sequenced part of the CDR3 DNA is TGTGCCAGCAGTTTGGGTACCGGGAGCAATCAGCCC. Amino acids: CASSLGTGSNQP. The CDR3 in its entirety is CASSLGTGSNQPQHF.

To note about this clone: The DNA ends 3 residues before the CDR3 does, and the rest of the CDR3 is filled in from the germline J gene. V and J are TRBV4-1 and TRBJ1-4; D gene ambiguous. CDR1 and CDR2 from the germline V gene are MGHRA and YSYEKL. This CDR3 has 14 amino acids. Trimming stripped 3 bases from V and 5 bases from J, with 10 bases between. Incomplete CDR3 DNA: TGCGCCAGCAGCCAGATATCAGAGAATGAAAAA. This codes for CASSQISENEK. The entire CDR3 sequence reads CASSQISENEKLFF.

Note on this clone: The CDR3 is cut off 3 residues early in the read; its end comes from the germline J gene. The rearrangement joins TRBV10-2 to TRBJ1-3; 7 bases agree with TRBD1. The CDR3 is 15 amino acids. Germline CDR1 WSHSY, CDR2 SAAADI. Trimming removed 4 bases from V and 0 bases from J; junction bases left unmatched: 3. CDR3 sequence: CASSGDRTSGNTIYF. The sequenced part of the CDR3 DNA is TGCGCCAGCAGTGGGGACAGAACCTCTGGAAACACC.

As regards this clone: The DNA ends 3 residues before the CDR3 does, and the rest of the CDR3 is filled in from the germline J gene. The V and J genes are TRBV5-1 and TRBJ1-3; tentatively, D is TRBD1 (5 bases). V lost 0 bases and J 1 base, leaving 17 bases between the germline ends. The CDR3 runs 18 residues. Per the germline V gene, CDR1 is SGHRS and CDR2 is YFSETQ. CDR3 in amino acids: CASSLDTAGFSSGNTIYF. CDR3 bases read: TGCGCCAGCAGCTTGGATACGGCAGGGTTCTCTTCTGGAAACACC.

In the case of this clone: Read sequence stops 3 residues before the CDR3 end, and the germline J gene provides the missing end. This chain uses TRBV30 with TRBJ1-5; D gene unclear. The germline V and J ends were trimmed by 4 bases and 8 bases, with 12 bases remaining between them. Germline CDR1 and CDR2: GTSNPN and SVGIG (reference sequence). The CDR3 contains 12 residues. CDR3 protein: CAWNVAVEPQHF. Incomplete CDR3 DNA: TGTGCCTGGAACGTGGCGGTGGAGCCC.

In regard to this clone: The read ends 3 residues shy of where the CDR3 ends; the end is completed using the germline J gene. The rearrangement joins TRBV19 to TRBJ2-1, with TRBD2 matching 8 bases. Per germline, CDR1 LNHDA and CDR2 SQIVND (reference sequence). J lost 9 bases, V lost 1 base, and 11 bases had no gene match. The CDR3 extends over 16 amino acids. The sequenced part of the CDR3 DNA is TGTGCCAGTAGTATAGTCCGGACTAGCCCGGCGAGTGAG. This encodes CASSIVRTSPASE. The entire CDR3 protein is CASSIVRTSPASEQFF.

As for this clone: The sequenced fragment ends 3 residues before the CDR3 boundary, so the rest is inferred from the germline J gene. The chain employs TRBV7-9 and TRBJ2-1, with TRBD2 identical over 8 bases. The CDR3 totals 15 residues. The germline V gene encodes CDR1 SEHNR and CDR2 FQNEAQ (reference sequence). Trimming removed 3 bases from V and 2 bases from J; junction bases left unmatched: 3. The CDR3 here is CASSFAGGPYNEQFF. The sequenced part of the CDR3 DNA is TGTGCCAGCAGCTTCGCGGGGGGCCCCTACAATGAG.

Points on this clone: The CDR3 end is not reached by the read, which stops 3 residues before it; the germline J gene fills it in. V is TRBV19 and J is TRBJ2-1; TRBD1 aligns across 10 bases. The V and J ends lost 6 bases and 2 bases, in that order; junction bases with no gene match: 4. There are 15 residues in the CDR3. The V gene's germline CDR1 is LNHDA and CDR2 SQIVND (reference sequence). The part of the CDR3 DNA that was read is TGTGCCAGTAGGTTAGGACAGGGGGCCTACAATGAG. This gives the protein CASRLGQGAYNE. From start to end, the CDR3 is CASRLGQGAYNEQFF.

This CDR3 is CASSECTAGGCGYTF. The part of the CDR3 DNA that was read is TGTGCCAGCAGCGAATGCACTGCAGGGGGCTGTGGC. The chain recombines TRBV9 with TRBJ1-2; TRBD1 aligns across 8 bases. The read gets to within 3 residues of the CDR3 end, and the germline J gene fills in the rest. V lost 3 bases to trimming and J lost 7 bases; unmatched junction nucleotides: 11. In germline, CDR1 is SGDLS, CDR2 YYNGEE. The CDR3 covers 15 residues.

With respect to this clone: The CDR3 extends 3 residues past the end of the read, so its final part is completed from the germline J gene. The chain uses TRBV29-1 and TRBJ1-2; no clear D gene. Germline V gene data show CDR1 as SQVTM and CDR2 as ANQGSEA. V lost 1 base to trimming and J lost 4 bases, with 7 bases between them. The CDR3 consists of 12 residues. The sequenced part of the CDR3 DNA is TGCAGCGTTGAAGTAAGGGCCTATGGC. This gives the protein CSVEVRAYG. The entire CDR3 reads CSVEVRAYGYTF.

The chain's CDR3 is CASSGLADDTQYF. Partial CDR3 DNA: TGCGCCAGCAGCGGACTAGCCGACGATACG. The chain links TRBV10-2 to TRBJ2-3; 8 bases agree with TRBD2. The read finishes 3 residues shy of the CDR3 end, and the germline J gene is used to complete it. The CDR3 extends over 13 amino acids. With V trimmed by 6 bases and J by 6 bases, 5 bases remained unmatched. Germline CDR1 WSHSY, CDR2 SAAADI.

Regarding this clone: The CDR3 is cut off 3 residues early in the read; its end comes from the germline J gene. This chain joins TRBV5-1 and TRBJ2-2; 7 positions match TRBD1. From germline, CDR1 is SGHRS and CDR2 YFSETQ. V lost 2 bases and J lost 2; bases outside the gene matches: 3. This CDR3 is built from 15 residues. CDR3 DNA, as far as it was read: TGCGCCAGCAGCTTTGAGGGGGCTAACACCGGGGAG. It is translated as CASSFEGANTGE. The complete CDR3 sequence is CASSFEGANTGELFF. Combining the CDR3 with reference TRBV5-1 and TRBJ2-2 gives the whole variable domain KAGVTQTPRYLIKTRGQQVTLSCSPISGHRSVSWYQQTPGQGLQFLFEYFSETQRNKGNFPGRFSGRQFSNSRSEMNVSTLELGDSALYLCASSFEGANTGELFFGEGSRLTVL.

CDR3 bases read: TGCGCCAGCAGCCCGGGACTAGCGGGAGTAAACACCGGGGAG. Amino acid sequence: CASSPGLAGVNTGE. From start to end, the CDR3 is CASSPGLAGVNTGELFF. The chain joins TRBV5-1 to TRBJ2-2; 14 bases are shared with TRBD2. Read coverage stops 3 residues before the CDR3 terminus; the germline J gene supplies the remainder. CDR3 length equals 17 residues. Trimming removed 4 bases from V and 2 bases from J; junction bases left unmatched: 4. In germline, CDR1 is SGHRS, CDR2 YFSETQ.

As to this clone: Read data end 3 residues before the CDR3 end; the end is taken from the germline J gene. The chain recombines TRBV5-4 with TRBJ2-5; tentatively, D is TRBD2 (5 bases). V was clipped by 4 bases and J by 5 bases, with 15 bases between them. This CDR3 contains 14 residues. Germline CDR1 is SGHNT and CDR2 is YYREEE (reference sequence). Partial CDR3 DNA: TGTGCCAGCAGCACTAGAACTAGAACCGAGACC. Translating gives CASSTRTRTET. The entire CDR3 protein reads CASSTRTRTETQYF.

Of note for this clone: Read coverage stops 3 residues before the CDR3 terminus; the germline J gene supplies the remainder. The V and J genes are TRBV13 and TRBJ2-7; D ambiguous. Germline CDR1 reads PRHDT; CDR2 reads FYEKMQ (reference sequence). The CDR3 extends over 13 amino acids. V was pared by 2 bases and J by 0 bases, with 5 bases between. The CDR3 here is CASSLRSSYEQYF. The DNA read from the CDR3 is TGTGCCAGCAGCTTACGTAGCTCCTACGAG.

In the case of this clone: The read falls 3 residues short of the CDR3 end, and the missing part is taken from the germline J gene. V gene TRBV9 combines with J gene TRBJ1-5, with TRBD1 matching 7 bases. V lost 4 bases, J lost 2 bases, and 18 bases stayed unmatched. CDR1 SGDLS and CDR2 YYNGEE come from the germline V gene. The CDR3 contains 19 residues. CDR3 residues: CASSTTSDRRVVGNQPQHF. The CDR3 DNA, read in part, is TGTGCCAGCAGCACAACATCGGACAGGAGGGTCGTTGGCAATCAGCCC. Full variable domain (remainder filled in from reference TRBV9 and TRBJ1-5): DSGVTQTPKHLITATGQRVTLRCSPRSGDLSVYWYQQSLDQGLQFLIQYYNGEERAKGNILERFSAQQFPDLHSELNLSSLELGDSALYFCASSTTSDRRVVGNQPQHFGDGTRLSIL.